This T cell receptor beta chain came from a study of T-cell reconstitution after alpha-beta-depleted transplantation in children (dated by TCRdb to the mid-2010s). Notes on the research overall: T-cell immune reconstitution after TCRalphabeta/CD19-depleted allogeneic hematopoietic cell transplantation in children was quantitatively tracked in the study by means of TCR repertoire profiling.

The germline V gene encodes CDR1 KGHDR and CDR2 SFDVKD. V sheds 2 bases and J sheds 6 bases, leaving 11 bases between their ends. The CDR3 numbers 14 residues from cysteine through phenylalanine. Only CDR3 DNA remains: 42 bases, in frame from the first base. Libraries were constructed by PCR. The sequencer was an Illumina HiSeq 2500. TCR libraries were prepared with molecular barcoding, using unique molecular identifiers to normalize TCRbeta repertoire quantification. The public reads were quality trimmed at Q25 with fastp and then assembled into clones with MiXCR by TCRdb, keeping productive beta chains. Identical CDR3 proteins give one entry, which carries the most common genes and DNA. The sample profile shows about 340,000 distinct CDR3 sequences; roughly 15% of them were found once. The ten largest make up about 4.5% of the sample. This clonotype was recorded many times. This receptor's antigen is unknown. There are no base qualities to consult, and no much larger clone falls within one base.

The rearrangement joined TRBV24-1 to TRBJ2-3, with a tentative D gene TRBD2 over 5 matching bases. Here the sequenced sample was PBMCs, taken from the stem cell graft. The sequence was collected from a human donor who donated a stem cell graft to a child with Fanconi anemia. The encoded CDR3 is CATSDSKRVDTQYF. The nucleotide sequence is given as TGTGCCACCAGTGATTCCAAGAGGGTGGATACGCAGTATTTT.